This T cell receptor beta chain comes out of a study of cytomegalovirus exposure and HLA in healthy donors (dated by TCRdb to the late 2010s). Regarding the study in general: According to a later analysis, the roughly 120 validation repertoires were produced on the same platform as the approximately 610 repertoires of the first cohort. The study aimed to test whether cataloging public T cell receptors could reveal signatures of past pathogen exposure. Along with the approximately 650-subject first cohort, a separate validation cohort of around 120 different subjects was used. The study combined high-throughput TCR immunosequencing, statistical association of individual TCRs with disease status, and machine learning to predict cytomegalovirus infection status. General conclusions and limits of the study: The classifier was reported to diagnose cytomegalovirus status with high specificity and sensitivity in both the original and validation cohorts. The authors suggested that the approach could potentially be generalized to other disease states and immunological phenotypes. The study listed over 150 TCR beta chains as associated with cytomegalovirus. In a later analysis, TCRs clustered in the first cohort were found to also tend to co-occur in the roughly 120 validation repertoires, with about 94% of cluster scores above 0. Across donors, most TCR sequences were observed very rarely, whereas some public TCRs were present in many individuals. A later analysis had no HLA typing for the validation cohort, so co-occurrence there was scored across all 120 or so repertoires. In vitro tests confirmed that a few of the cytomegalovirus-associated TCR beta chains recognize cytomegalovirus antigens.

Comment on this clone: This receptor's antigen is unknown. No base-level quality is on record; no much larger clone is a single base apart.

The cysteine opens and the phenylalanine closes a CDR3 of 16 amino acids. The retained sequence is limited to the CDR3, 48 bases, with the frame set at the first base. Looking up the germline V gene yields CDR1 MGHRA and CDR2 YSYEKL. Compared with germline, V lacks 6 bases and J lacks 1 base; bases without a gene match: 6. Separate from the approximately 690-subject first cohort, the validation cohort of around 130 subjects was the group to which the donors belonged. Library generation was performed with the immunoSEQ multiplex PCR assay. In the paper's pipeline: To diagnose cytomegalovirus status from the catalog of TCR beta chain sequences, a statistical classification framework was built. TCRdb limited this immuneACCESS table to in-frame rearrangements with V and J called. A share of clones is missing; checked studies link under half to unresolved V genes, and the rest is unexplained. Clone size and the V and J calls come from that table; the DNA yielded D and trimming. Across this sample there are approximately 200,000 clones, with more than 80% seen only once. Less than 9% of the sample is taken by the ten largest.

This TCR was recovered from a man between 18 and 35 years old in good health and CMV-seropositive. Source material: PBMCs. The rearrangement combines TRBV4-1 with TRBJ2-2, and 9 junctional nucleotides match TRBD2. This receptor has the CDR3 CASRHGSGRNTGELFF. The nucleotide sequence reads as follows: TGCGCCAGCAGACATGGTAGCGGGAGGAACACCGGGGAGCTGTTTTTT.